These T cell receptor beta chains were read from a single sample in a study of CD8 T cells in Susac syndrome. MiXCR, run by TCRdb on the immunoSEQ multiplex PCR reads, gives a single entry per CDR3 protein. The table records just over 80,000 distinct CDR3 sequences, 90% to 95% of them present only once. The specimen was CD8+ T cells from PBMCs. The receptors stem from a human donor in good health. Each CDR3 is given with its conserved first and last residue. A D gene is named only where the DNA matches it firmly. Not all rows give a size; the values are once, few, many and, for expanded clones, a class.

V: TRBV29-1; D: .; size: .; J: TRBJ2-5; CDR3: CSVDGRQETQYF; DNA: TGCAGCGTTGACGGCCGCCAAGAGACCCAGTACTTC
V: TRBV20-1; D: .; size: .; J: TRBJ2-5; CDR3: CSGTAGGPWETQYF; DNA: TGCAGTGGGACGGCCGGGGGCCCTTGGGAGACCCAGTACTTC
V: TRBV27; D: TRBD2; size: .; J: TRBJ2-1; CDR3: CASSLSASGSIHEQFF; DNA: TGTGCCAGCAGTTTATCGGCTAGCGGGAGTATCCATGAGCAGTTCTTC
V: TRBV20-1; D: .; size: .; J: TRBJ1-6; CDR3: CSARDLAGRNNSPLHF; DNA: TGCAGTGCTAGAGATTTGGCGGGTAGGAATAATTCACCCCTCCACTTT
V: TRBV29-1; D: TRBD1; size: .; J: TRBJ2-2; CDR3: CSVEHRGGTGELFF; DNA: TGCAGCGTTGAACACAGGGGTGGGACCGGGGAGCTGTTTTTT
V: TRBV7-3; D: TRBD2; size: .; J: TRBJ2-1; CDR3: CASSSLAGGDNEQFF; DNA: TGTGCCAGCAGCTCACTAGCGGGAGGGGACAATGAGCAGTTCTTC
V: TRBV7-9; D: .; size: .; J: TRBJ2-1; CDR3: CASSQSDISYNEQFF; DNA: TGTGCCAGCAGCCAATCAGATATCTCCTACAATGAGCAGTTCTTC
V: TRBV14; D: .; size: .; J: TRBJ1-4; CDR3: CASSQESPTNEKLFF; DNA: TGTGCCAGCAGCCAAGAGTCACCAACTAATGAAAAACTGTTTTTT
V: TRBV6-6; D: TRBD2; size: .; J: TRBJ2-3; CDR3: CASRPGLAGATDTQYF; DNA: TGTGCCAGCAGACCTGGACTAGCGGGGGCCACAGATACGCAGTATTTT
V: TRBV3-1; D: .; size: .; J: TRBJ2-1; CDR3: CASSQHVDLASSYNEQFF; DNA: TGTGCCAGCAGCCAACACGTCGACCTAGCGAGCTCCTACAATGAGCAGTTCTTC
V: TRBV14; D: TRBD2; size: .; J: TRBJ2-2; CDR3: CASSPRLAVNTGELFF; DNA: TGTGCCAGCAGCCCCCGACTAGCGGTAAACACCGGGGAGCTGTTTTTT
V: TRBV24-1; D: TRBD1; size: .; J: TRBJ1-5; CDR3: CATSRGIGQPQHF; DNA: TGTGCCACCAGCAGGGGGATTGGTCAGCCCCAGCATTTT
V: TRBV27; D: TRBD2; size: .; J: TRBJ2-1; CDR3: CASIGGGAVNEQFF; DNA: TGTGCCAGCATAGGCGGGGGGGCGGTCAATGAGCAGTTCTTC
V: TRBV9; D: TRBD2; size: .; J: TRBJ2-5; CDR3: CASSDPLMGGPQETQYF; DNA: TGTGCCAGCAGCGACCCGTTAATGGGAGGGCCTCAAGAGACCCAGTACTTC
V: TRBV14; D: TRBD1; size: once; J: TRBJ2-7; CDR3: CASSLQGQGYEQYF; DNA: TGTGCCAGCAGCCTGCAGGGACAGGGCTACGAGCAGTACTTC
V: TRBV29-1; D: .; size: once; J: TRBJ2-2; CDR3: CSVDRGKTGELFF; DNA: TGCAGCGTTGACCGCGGGAAAACCGGGGAGCTGTTTTTT
V: TRBV4-1; D: TRBD2; size: .; J: TRBJ2-1; CDR3: CASSQETSSFNEQFF; DNA: TGCGCCAGCAGCCAAGAGACTAGCTCTTTCAATGAGCAGTTCTTC
V: TRBV5-1; D: .; size: .; J: TRBJ2-3; CDR3: CASSLAPTRGADTQYF; DNA: TGCGCCAGCAGCTTGGCGCCGACTCGTGGTGCAGATACGCAGTATTTT
V: TRBV7-9; D: .; size: once; J: TRBJ1-2; CDR3: CASSLGLSLDYGYTF; DNA: TGTGCCAGCAGCTTGGGTCTGTCGTTGGACTATGGCTACACCTTC
V: TRBV2; D: .; size: .; J: TRBJ2-2; CDR3: CASSLRVQGELFF; DNA: TGTGCCAGCAGTTTAAGGGTTCAGGGGGAGCTGTTTTTT
V: TRBV28; D: .; size: .; J: TRBJ1-4; CDR3: CASRTGRTATNEKLFF; DNA: TGTGCCAGCCGAACGGGGCGCACGGCAACTAATGAAAAACTGTTTTTT
V: TRBV6-5; D: .; size: .; J: TRBJ2-7; CDR3: CASSSDLYEQYF; DNA: TGTGCCAGCAGTTCGGACCTCTACGAGCAGTACTTC
V: TRBV20-1; D: TRBD1; size: .; J: TRBJ1-2; CDR3: CSARGQGLGGYTF; DNA: TGCAGTGCTAGGGGACAGGGCTTGGGAGGCTACACCTTC
V: TRBV5-6; D: TRBD2; size: .; J: TRBJ2-7; CDR3: CASSLSVVRGVDLYEQYF; DNA: TGTGCCAGCAGCTTGTCGGTAGTCCGGGGGGTGGACCTCTACGAGCAGTACTTC
V: TRBV5-1; D: .; size: .; J: TRBJ1-1; CDR3: CASIGMGTEAFF; DNA: TGCGCCAGCATTGGGATGGGGACTGAAGCTTTCTTT
V: TRBV29-1; D: .; size: .; J: TRBJ2-7; CDR3: CSVRGGPLYEQYF; DNA: TGCAGCGTCCGAGGCGGACCTCTATACGAGCAGTACTTC
V: TRBV6-5; D: TRBD1; size: .; J: TRBJ2-7; CDR3: CASTPGQGNRGMYF; DNA: TGTGCCAGCACTCCGGGACAGGGCAATAGGGGGATGTACTTC
V: TRBV29-1; D: .; size: .; J: TRBJ2-7; CDR3: CSVEEPDSSYEQYF; DNA: TGCAGCGTTGAAGAGCCAGACAGCTCCTACGAGCAGTACTTC
V: TRBV27; D: TRBD1; size: .; J: TRBJ2-1; CDR3: CASTSGTGVFNEQFF; DNA: TGTGCCAGCACTTCCGGGACAGGGGTGTTCAATGAGCAGTTCTTC